The entry that follows covers one T cell receptor (beta chain) sequence. Its matching antigen is unknown. Profiling relied on immunoSEQ multiplex PCR, and the TCRdb table lists in-frame clones only, not all of them. The sample comprises about 70,000 clones, about four fifths of which are singletons, and roughly 6.8% rests with the top ten. These data originate in a study of OX40 agonist ivuxolimab in advanced cancers. After removal of 4 bases from V and 5 bases from J, the junction contained 13 bases not matched to a gene. There are 19 residues in the CDR3. In germline, CDR1 is MNHEY, CDR2 SMNVEV (reference sequence). Study-wide results and limits: In general, CD8+ T cells held more expanded clones than CD4+ did, on average.

The rearrangement uses TRBV27 and TRBJ2-5, with 16 nucleotides matching TRBD2. The sample was CD4+ or CD8+ T cells sorted from blood, taken in a trial of the OX40 agonist ivuxolimab. The sequence was obtained from an adult with an advanced solid tumor such as melanoma, head and neck, liver or kidney cancer. The CDR3 DNA reads as TGTGCCAGCAGTTCCCCGACCGGGACTAGCGGGGGGGCACGGGAGACCCAGTACTTC. Encoded protein: CASSSPTGTSGGARETQYF.